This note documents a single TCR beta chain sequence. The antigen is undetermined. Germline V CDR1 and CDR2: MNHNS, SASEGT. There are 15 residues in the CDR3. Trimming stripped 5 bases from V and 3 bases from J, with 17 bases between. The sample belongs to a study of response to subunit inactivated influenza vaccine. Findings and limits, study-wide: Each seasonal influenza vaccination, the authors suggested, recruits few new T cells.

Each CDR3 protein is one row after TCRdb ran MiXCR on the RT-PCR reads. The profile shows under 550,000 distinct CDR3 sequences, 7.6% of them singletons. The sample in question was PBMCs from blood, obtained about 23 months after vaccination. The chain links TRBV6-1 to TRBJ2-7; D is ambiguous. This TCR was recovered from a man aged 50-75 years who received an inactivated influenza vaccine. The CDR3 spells CASSRTLLVLYEQYF. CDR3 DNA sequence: TGTGCCAGCAGTCGCACATTACTGGTACTCTACGAGCAGTACTTC.